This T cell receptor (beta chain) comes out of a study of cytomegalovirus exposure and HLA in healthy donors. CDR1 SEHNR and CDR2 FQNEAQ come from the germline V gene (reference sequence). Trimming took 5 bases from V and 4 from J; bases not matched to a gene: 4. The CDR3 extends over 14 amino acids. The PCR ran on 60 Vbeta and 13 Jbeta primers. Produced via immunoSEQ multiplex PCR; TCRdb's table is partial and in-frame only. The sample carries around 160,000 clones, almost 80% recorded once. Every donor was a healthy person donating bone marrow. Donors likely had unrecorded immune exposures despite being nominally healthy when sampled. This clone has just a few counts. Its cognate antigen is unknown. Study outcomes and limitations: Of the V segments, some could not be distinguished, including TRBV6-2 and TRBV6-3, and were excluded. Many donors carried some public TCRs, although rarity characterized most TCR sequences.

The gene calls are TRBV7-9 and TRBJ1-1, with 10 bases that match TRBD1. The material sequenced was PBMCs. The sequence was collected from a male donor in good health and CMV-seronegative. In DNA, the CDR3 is TGTGCCAGCAGCGCGGACAGGGGGTTCACTGAAGCTTTCTTT. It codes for CASSADRGFTEAFF.